This T cell receptor beta chain was obtained from a study of T-cell memory formation after mild COVID-19 (dated by TCRdb to the early 2020s). As for the study more broadly: TCR sequence clusters from the two donors were found to be largely donor specific. In a couple of donors, T-cell clones that expanded and contracted after mild COVID-19 were followed by sequencing TCRalpha and TCRbeta repertoires longitudinally. The cohort was made up of two young adult volunteers, one female and one male, who were previously healthy.

The sequencing machine was an Illumina NovaSeq 6000. TCRalpha and TCRbeta cDNA libraries were constructed by 5'RACE with constant-segment primers, with sample barcodes and unique molecular identifiers being introduced. Trizol reagent was used to extract RNA from every sample. Library amplification was performed in two PCR steps, and a second sample barcode and Illumina TruSeq adapters were introduced in the second step. The libraries were sequenced on an Illumina NovaSeq using 2 x 150 bp paired-end reads. The authors' analysis ran thus. The reads were demultiplexed and collapsed into UMI-guided consensus sequences using migec v1.2.7. Using mixcr v2.1.11, UMI consensuses were aligned to TRA and TRB V and J templates and then assembled into clonotypes. Clonotypes were classified as expanded or contracted when called significant by both edgeR and NoisET, with noise models trained on biological replicates. For edgeR calls, the cutoffs were a false discovery rate-adjusted p below 0.01 and a log2 fold-change threshold of 1. As an exploratory analysis of dynamics, max-normalized trajectories of the 1000 most abundant clonotypes were examined with PCA combined with hierarchical clustering. Separately sequenced CD4+ and CD8+ repertoires were used to assign a CD4 or CD8 phenotype to each responding clone. Using fastp at Q25 and MiXCR, TCRdb reprocessed the public reads and kept productive beta chains. Every entry covers one CDR3 protein and lists the most common genes and DNA from its rows. For this entry, the V and J calls and clone size follow TCRdb and not the study's own pipeline. The sample table lists about 320,000 distinct CDR3 sequences, around 15% of them with a count of one. The ten largest clones represent 21% of the sample.

Ficoll-Paque density gradient centrifugation was the method used to isolate PBMCs. This clonotype was seen a handful of times. Its recognized antigen is unknown. No quality values exist for individual bases; no much larger clone is one base distant. General conclusions and limits of the study: The detection of some responding clones in pre-infection memory suggests that pre-existing cross-reactive memory T cells joined the SARS-CoV-2 response. SARS-CoV-2 specificity was not confirmed for the second-wave clones peaking on day 37. From day 15 to 85, contracting clones showed balanced CD4/CD8 phenotypes, whereas a second wave of clones that expanded from day 15 to 37 leaned towards CD4+. Contracting CD4+ clones were located mainly in the CM and EM memory subsets, whereas CD8+ clones were found to be enriched in EMRA. Only a couple of mild cases were covered in the study, and larger cohorts including severe cases with pre-infection samples were considered necessary.

Per the germline V gene (reference sequence), DFQATT is the CDR1 and SNEGSKA is the CDR2. V is shortened by 3 bases, J by 13 bases, and the region joining them spans 24 bases. The CDR3, cysteine through phenylalanine, is 14 amino acids long. The kept DNA is CDR3 alone, 42 bases in frame from the first base. The rearrangement joined TRBV20-1 to TRBJ1-2, and TRBD1 may be the D gene, going by 5 matching bases. Material for sequencing was PBMCs or a T cell subset sorted from them (not recorded which). This clonotype originated in a man aged 18 to 30 who had mild COVID-19 (a few samples of this study predate the infection). The sample titles of this study are shuffled in the database, so cell type and time point are left out; the donor was told from shared clones. The CDR3 protein: CSARGVEITSPCTF. The bases are TGCAGTGCTAGGGGGGTTGAAATTACCTCCCCTTGCACCTTC.